A single sample gave rise to the 16 T cell receptor beta chains below, sequenced in a study of vaccination and CD4 T cells after COVID-19. For these receptors, no antigen is known. Cultured CD4+ T cell DNA was sequenced using the Oncomine TCR Beta short-read assay. TCRdb recomputed calls from the PCR reads with MiXCR, one row per CDR3 protein. The sample includes more than 20,000 distinct CDR3 sequences, 42% of them seen just once. Specified time point: late sampling 161 to 241 days after vaccination in three convalescent patients. The treatment here: roughly ten-day PBMC culture with coronavirus spike peptide pools or control peptides (ViraFEST assay). Sequenced material: CD4+ T cells from blood, cultured in vitro, taken about 7 months after SARS-CoV-2 vaccination. The receptors originated from a human donor who had recovered from COVID-19.

This chain links TRBV28 with TRBJ2-3; 8 nucleotides agree with TRBD2. The germline V gene encodes CDR1 MDHEN and CDR2 SYDVKM. With V trimmed by 6 bases and J by 0 bases, 14 bases remained unmatched. This CDR3 is 18 amino acids long. CDR3 loop: CASRPYRLAIPSTDTQYF. CDR3 nucleotide sequence: TGTGCCAGCAGGCCATACCGACTAGCGATCCCAAGCACAGATACGCAGTATTTT. Together with reference TRBV28 and TRBJ2-3, the CDR3 gives the full variable domain: DVKVTQSSRYLVKRTGEKVFLECVQDMDHENMFWYRQDPGLGLRLIYFSYDVKMKEKGDIPEGYSVSREKKERFSLILESASTNQTSMYLCASRPYRLAIPSTDTQYFGPGTRLTVL.

The chain has TRBV2 and TRBJ2-5; D is unresolved. The CDR3 is 15 residues long. V was shortened by 6 bases and J by 5 bases, with 19 bases between the two germline ends. Germline V gives CDR1 SNHLY, CDR2 FYNNEI. The CDR3: CASRDQSSSGETQYF. The CDR3 nucleotides are TGTGCCAGCAGAGACCAATCTAGTTCCGGGGAGACCCAGTACTTC.

The chain is built from TRBV12-3 or TRBV12-4 and TRBJ1-6; unclear D gene. This CDR3 has 15 amino acids. Trimming removed 6 bases at V and 9 bases at J, with 18 bases between. In DNA, the CDR3 is TGTGCCAGCAGGACACCGGGTCTGGTCGGTTCACCCCTCCACTTT. Amino acids: CASRTPGLVGSPLHF.

This clonotype was seen more than once but under ten times. The J gene is TRBJ1-6, the V gene TRBV6-1; D remains ambiguous. The V gene's germline CDR1 is MNHNS and CDR2 SASEGT. Trimming left V 1 base short and J 9 bases short, with 13 bases between. This CDR3 has 15 residues. The CDR3 sequence: CASSEGAAGGSPLHF. DNA of the CDR3: TGTGCCAGCAGTGAAGGTGCCGCTGGAGGTTCACCCCTCCACTTT.

V gene TRBV20-1 combines with J gene TRBJ1-5; D remains ambiguous. V shed 3 bases and J shed 0 bases, with 12 bases lying between them. The CDR3 is 15 amino acids. Germline V lookup: CDR1 DFQATT, CDR2 SNEGSKA (reference sequence). The CDR3 sequence is CSASKGGYSNQPQHF. The DNA of the CDR3 is TGCAGTGCTAGCAAAGGTGGTTATAGCAATCAGCCCCAGCATTTT.

This clonotype was seen only a few times. The V gene is TRBV15, the J gene TRBJ2-7; D is undetermined. The CDR3 consists of 11 residues. With 1 base removed from V and 4 bases from J, the gap between germline ends came to 2 bases. In germline, CDR1 is LNHNV, CDR2 YYDKDF (reference sequence). This CDR3 is CATSRGYEQYF. The CDR3 coding sequence is TGTGCCACCAGCAGAGGATACGAGCAGTACTTC.

This clonotype was seen a handful of times. The chain has TRBV20-1 and TRBJ1-6; possibly TRBD1 for D (5 bases). The V end lost 6 bases, the J end lost 9 bases, and 18 bases lay between the germline ends. The CDR3 runs to 14 residues. The germline CDR1 and CDR2 sequences are DFQATT and SNEGSKA (reference sequence). CDR3 in amino acids: CSAAEVQGRSPLHF. The CDR3 DNA follows: TGCAGTGCCGCAGAGGTGCAGGGTCGTTCACCCCTCCACTTT.

This clonotype was found a few times. This chain's CDR3 is CATSDLPGREDTQYF. The CDR3, as DNA: TGTGCCACCAGTGATTTGCCGGGGAGGGAAGATACGCAGTATTTT. The chain joins TRBV24-1 to TRBJ2-3; 7 bases align to TRBD2. This CDR3 region has 15 residues. Unmatched junction bases numbered 4, after V lost 0 bases and J lost 5 bases. CDR1 and CDR2 from the germline V gene are KGHDR and SFDVKD.

The chain carries TRBV28 and TRBJ2-7; the match to TRBD2 covers 15 bases. Trimming took 4 bases from V and 1 from J; bases not matched to a gene: 8. CDR1 is MDHEN and CDR2 is SYDVKM in the germline V gene. The CDR3 is made up of 18 amino acids. CDR3 sequence (DNA): TGTGCCAGCAGTTCATGGACTAGCGGGAGGGCCGGGTCCTACGAGCAGTACTTC. Its translation: CASSSWTSGRAGSYEQYF. Full variable domain (remainder filled in from reference TRBV28 and TRBJ2-7): DVKVTQSSRYLVKRTGEKVFLECVQDMDHENMFWYRQDPGLGLRLIYFSYDVKMKEKGDIPEGYSVSREKKERFSLILESASTNQTSMYLCASSSWTSGRAGSYEQYFGPGTRLTVT.

This clonotype occurred a few times. The rearrangement joins TRBV27 to TRBJ2-5; 8 bases match TRBD1. Germline CDR1 reads MNHEY; CDR2 reads SMNVEV (reference sequence). V shed 8 bases and J 5 bases; nucleotides not matched to a gene: 7. CDR3 length: 13 residues. The chain's CDR3 is CASSGTGGETQYF. CDR3 DNA sequence: TGTGCCAGCTCCGGGACAGGCGGGGAGACCCAGTACTTC.

This clonotype was counted a few times. The chain combines TRBV19 with TRBJ1-6; TRBD1 aligns across 7 bases. Germline V CDR1 and CDR2: LNHDA, SQIVND (reference sequence). The CDR3 sequence is 15 residues long. With V trimmed by 7 bases and J by 9 bases, 12 bases remained unmatched. Here the CDR3 reads CASTRTNRGPSPLHF. CDR3 DNA: TGTGCCAGTACCCGCACTAACAGGGGCCCTTCACCCCTCCACTTT.

The chain joins TRBV7-2 to TRBJ2-5, with 10 bases identical to TRBD2. CDR1 and CDR2 from the germline V gene are SGHTA and FQGNSA. V lost 5 bases, J lost 3 bases, and 6 bases stayed unmatched. The CDR3 runs to 15 residues. The CDR3 region has the DNA TGTGCCAGCAGCGGAAGGGGACTAGCGAAAGAGACCCAGTACTTC. It yields the protein CASSGRGLAKETQYF.

This clonotype came up a few times. V is TRBV24-1 and J is TRBJ2-7; the D gene is possibly TRBD2 (6 bases). V shed 6 bases and J shed 2 bases, with 16 bases lying between them. The CDR3 is made up of 15 amino acids. Looked up from germline, CDR1 is KGHDR and CDR2 is SFDVKD. Here the CDR3 DNA reads TGTGCCACCAGTCGGGAGAGGGGCATCGCCTACGAGCAGTACTTC. Translating gives CATSRERGIAYEQYF.

The chain employs TRBV10-3 and TRBJ1-1, with D tentatively TRBD1 (6 bases). Looked up from germline, CDR1 is ENHRY and CDR2 is SYGVKD. The CDR3 is 14 residues long. V lost 5 bases, J lost 1 base, and 11 bases lay in between. In DNA form, the CDR3 reads TGTGCCATCAGTAGTCGGACAGCGAACACTGAAGCTTTCTTT. This gives the protein CAISSRTANTEAFF.

Within the sample, this clonotype is medium-sized. The chain employs TRBV20-1 and TRBJ1-5; 7 bases agree with TRBD1. CDR3 length: 15 amino acids. V dropped 1 base and J dropped 6; count of bases not matched to a gene: 9. Germline V gives CDR1 DFQATT, CDR2 SNEGSKA (reference sequence). CDR3 DNA sequence: TGCAGTGCTAGAGGGAACAGGGGAGTTGGTCAGCCCCAGCATTTT. As protein: CSARGNRGVGQPQHF.

V gene TRBV2 combines with J gene TRBJ1-2, with D hard to call. Germline lookup yields CDR1 SNHLY and CDR2 FYNNEI. V lost 4 bases, J lost 4 bases, and 7 bases lay in between. The CDR3 sequence is 12 residues long. CDR3 sequence: CASSGTAYGYTF. CDR3 DNA: TGTGCCAGCAGTGGCACAGCCTATGGCTACACCTTC.